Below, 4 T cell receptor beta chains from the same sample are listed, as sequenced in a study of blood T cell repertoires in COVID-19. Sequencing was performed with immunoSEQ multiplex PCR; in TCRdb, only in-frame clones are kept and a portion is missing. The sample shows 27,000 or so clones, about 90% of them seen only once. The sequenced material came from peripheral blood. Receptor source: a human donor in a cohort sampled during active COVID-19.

In DNA, the CDR3 is TGTGCCAGCAGCGTAGAGGCGGGACAGGGCTACGAGCAGTACTTC. It is translated as CASSVEAGQGYEQYF. The chain couples TRBV9 to TRBJ2-7; 9 bases are a match to TRBD1. CDR1 is SGDLS, CDR2 YYNGEE, per germline. J gave up 3 bases and V 0 bases, and 4 bases lay outside the gene matches. This CDR3 is 15 amino acids long.

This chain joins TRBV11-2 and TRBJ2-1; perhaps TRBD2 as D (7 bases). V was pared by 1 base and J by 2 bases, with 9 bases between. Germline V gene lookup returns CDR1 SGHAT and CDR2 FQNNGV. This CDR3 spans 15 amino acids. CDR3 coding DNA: TGTGCCAGCAGCTTAGCGGGGGGCGCCTACAATGAGCAGTTCTTC. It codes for CASSLAGGAYNEQFF.

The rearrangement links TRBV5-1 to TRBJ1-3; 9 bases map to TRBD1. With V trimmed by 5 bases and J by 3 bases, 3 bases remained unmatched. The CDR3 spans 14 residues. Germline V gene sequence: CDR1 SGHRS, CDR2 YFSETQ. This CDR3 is CASSRTGDGNTIYF. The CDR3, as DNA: TGCGCCAGCAGTCGGACAGGGGATGGAAACACCATATATTTT.

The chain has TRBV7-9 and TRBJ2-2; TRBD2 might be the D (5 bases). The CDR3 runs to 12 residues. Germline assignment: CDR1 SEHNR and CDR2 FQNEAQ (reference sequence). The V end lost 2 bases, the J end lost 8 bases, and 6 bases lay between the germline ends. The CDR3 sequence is CASSLLAGELFF. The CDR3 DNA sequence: TGTGCCAGCAGCTTATTAGCGGGGGAGCTGTTTTTT.